The 29 T cell receptor beta chains in this list originate from one sample, sequenced in a study of blood T cell repertoires in COVID-19. TCRdb's table, derived via immunoSEQ multiplex PCR, lists solely in-frame clones and lacks some. The table shows roughly 250,000 clones, with around nine tenths occurring only once. Material: peripheral blood. The receptors were gathered from a woman aged 40 to 50 who had recovered from COVID-19.

The chain combines TRBV2 with TRBJ2-2, with D possibly TRBD2 on 7 matching bases. Trimming shortened V by 6 bases and J by 2 bases, and 13 bases separated the two germline ends. This CDR3 has 15 amino acids. Germline CDR1 and CDR2: SNHLY and FYNNEI. CDR3 amino acids: CASRGGAANTGELFF. The CDR3 region has the DNA TGTGCCAGCAGAGGGGGGGCGGCAAACACCGGGGAGCTGTTTTTT.

The chain joins TRBV7-9 to TRBJ1-1, with D unresolved. This CDR3 is built from 14 residues. Germline-derived CDR1 and CDR2 are SEHNR and FQNEAQ (reference sequence). Deletions cut 1 base from V and 4 bases from J, with 10 bases between. The CDR3 DNA is TGTGCCAGCAGCTTAGGAGCTGGTACCACTGAAGCTTTCTTT. Translation gives CASSLGAGTTEAFF.

The chain recombines TRBV18 with TRBJ2-1; D remains ambiguous. Deletions cut 0 bases from V and 6 bases from J, with 6 bases between. Per germline, CDR1 KGHSH and CDR2 LQKENI. This CDR3 spans 13 amino acids. Here the CDR3 reads CASSPPMSNEQFF. The CDR3 coding sequence is TGTGCCAGCTCACCACCGATGAGCAATGAGCAGTTCTTC.

The chain has TRBV7-2 and TRBJ1-6; 7 bases align to TRBD1. Germline lookup yields CDR1 SGHTA and CDR2 FQGNSA. The CDR3 sequence is 16 residues long. Germline trimming cut 4 bases from V and 7 bases from J; bases unmatched to any gene: 10. CDR3 amino acids: CASSSRSTGANSPLHF. The CDR3 DNA follows: TGTGCCAGCAGCTCGCGATCAACAGGGGCCAATTCACCCCTCCACTTT.

The V gene is TRBV5-4, the J gene TRBJ1-6; 7 bases fit TRBD1. This CDR3 is 16 amino acids long. Germline V gene data show CDR1 as SGHNT and CDR2 as YYREEE (reference sequence). With 0 bases clipped from V and 4 bases from J, the junction kept 4 bases outside the gene matches. The CDR3 sequence is CASSLELGQYNSPLHF. CDR3 bases: TGTGCCAGCAGCTTGGAGCTGGGACAGTATAATTCACCCCTCCACTTT.

This sequence joins TRBV19 and TRBJ2-4, with TRBD1 identical over 9 bases. Germline V lookup: CDR1 LNHDA, CDR2 SQIVND (reference sequence). The CDR3 is 17 residues long. Losses at the gene ends were 6 bases for V and 0 bases for J; bases not matched to a gene: 9. CDR3 sequence: CASSISWTGAAKNIQYF. DNA for the CDR3: TGTGCCAGTAGCATATCTTGGACAGGGGCAGCCAAAAACATTCAGTACTTC.

The chain joins TRBV2 to TRBJ1-2, with 8 bases matching TRBD1. Germline trimming cut 2 bases from V and 6 bases from J; bases unmatched to any gene: 17. Germline CDR1 reads SNHLY; CDR2 reads FYNNEI. The CDR3 sequence is 18 residues long. CDR3 in amino acids: CASSERVKGQGAANGYTF. CDR3 DNA sequence: TGTGCCAGCAGTGAAAGAGTGAAGGGGCAGGGGGCGGCTAATGGCTACACCTTC.

This chain joins TRBV5-1 and TRBJ1-1; D gene uncertain. Germline CDR1 and CDR2: SGHRS and YFSETQ. This CDR3 is 14 amino acids long. Deletions cut 1 base from V and 0 bases from J, with 7 bases between. CDR3 in DNA: TGCGCCAGCAGCTTGCAGAACATGAACACTGAAGCTTTCTTT. As protein: CASSLQNMNTEAFF.

CDR3 in DNA: TGTGCCAGCATTCCCCCTGGACTAGCGGGGACCGATACGCAGTATTTT. Protein: CASIPPGLAGTDTQYF. This sequence joins TRBV28 and TRBJ2-3; 12 nucleotides line up with TRBD2. Germline loops: CDR1 MDHEN, CDR2 SYDVKM. V was pared by 7 bases and J by 6 bases, with 11 bases of the junction left unmatched. This CDR3 spans 16 amino acids.

The rearrangement links TRBV6-2 or TRBV6-3 to TRBJ2-2, with 8 bases aligning to TRBD2. The CDR3 has 20 residues. The germline V gene encodes CDR1 MNHEY and CDR2 SVGEGT. J lost 2 bases, V lost 0 bases, and 14 bases had no gene match. As DNA, the CDR3 is TGTGCCAGCAGTTACTCGAACGAGCGGGGGCCCTACGCCAACACCGGGGAGCTGTTTTTT. The encoded protein is CASSYSNERGPYANTGELFF.

This sequence joins TRBV3-1 (or the pseudogene TRBV3-2) and TRBJ2-1, with D possibly matching TRBD2 (6 bases). Germline assignment: CDR1 LGHDT and CDR2 YNNKEL (reference sequence). The length of the CDR3 is 15 residues. The V end was cut by 4 bases, the J end by 3 bases, with 13 bases between. The CDR3 DNA is TGTGCCAGCAGCCGGATGGCGGGGAACTACAATGAGCAGTTCTTC. It yields the protein CASSRMAGNYNEQFF.

The chain has TRBV3-1 (or the pseudogene TRBV3-2) and TRBJ2-3; possible D gene TRBD2, 5 bases. Germline assignment: CDR1 LGHDT and CDR2 YNNKEL (reference sequence). The CDR3 runs to 14 residues. V was shortened by 4 bases and J by 6 bases, with 14 bases between the two germline ends. CDR3 residues: CASSPRLAPDTQYF. The CDR3 DNA reads TGTGCCAGCAGCCCCAGGCTAGCCCCCGATACGCAGTATTTT.

The rearrangement uses TRBV10-3 and TRBJ2-7; 10 nucleotides align to TRBD2. The CDR3 loop spans 14 amino acids. J gave up 1 base and V 6 bases, and 3 bases lay outside the gene matches. Germline V gene sequence: CDR1 ENHRY, CDR2 SYGVKD. The CDR3 loop is CAIRGTSASYEQYF. The DNA of the CDR3 is TGTGCCATCAGGGGGACTAGCGCGTCCTACGAGCAGTACTTC.

As DNA, the CDR3 is TGTGCCAGTAGTCTTCGTGGAGGGATTGCAGAGACCCAGTACTTC. The encoded protein is CASSLRGGIAETQYF. V is TRBV19 and J is TRBJ2-5; D might be TRBD2 (6 bases). Germline loops: CDR1 LNHDA, CDR2 SQIVND (reference sequence). Trimming removed 5 bases from V and 4 bases from J, with 17 bases in between. CDR3 length: 15 residues.

This sequence joins TRBV19 and TRBJ2-2, with 11 bases aligning to TRBD2. Germline-derived CDR1 and CDR2 are LNHDA and SQIVND (reference sequence). Trimming cost V 8 bases and J 7 bases; bases outside gene matches: 9. The CDR3 length is 15 residues. As DNA, the CDR3 is TGTGCCAGTCAAACGGGGACTAGCGGCCTCGGGGAGCTGTTTTTT. Translated: CASQTGTSGLGELFF.

The chain joins TRBV6-2 or TRBV6-3 to TRBJ1-5, with TRBD1 identical over 8 bases. J was trimmed by 7 bases and V by 1 base; bases with no gene match: 3. CDR3 length equals 14 residues. Germline V gene lookup returns CDR1 MNHEY and CDR2 SVGEGT. The CDR3 sequence: CASSYWTGWQPQHF. The CDR3 DNA follows: TGTGCCAGCAGTTACTGGACAGGGTGGCAGCCCCAGCATTTT.

This clone came up a few times. Sequence at one end of the junction differs from germline and may be a read error. This chain joins TRBV7-2 and TRBJ2-3; the D gene is possibly TRBD1 (6 bases). This CDR3 region has 13 residues. The V gene's germline CDR1 is SGHTA and CDR2 FQGNSA. Here the CDR3 reads CASSLLGLTGQHF. DNA for the CDR3: TGTGCCAGCAGCTTGCTAGGACTTACAGGGCAACATTTT.

The chain couples TRBV5-1 to TRBJ1-1, with TRBD1 identical over 7 bases. This CDR3 has 14 amino acids. V dropped 4 bases and J dropped 1; count of bases not matched to a gene: 4. The germline V gene encodes CDR1 SGHRS and CDR2 YFSETQ. This CDR3 reads CASSRGQTNTEAFF. CDR3 coding DNA: TGCGCCAGCAGCAGGGGACAGACGAACACTGAAGCTTTCTTT.

CDR3 residues: CASGSSSGGPYEQYF. The CDR3 bases are TGTGCCAGCGGCTCCTCTAGCGGGGGGCCGTACGAGCAGTACTTC. J is TRBJ2-7 and V is TRBV13; 11 bases are shared with TRBD2. The CDR3 is 15 amino acids. Germline V gene data show CDR1 as PRHDT and CDR2 as FYEKMQ (reference sequence). Unmatched junction bases numbered 10, after V lost 8 bases and J lost 4 bases. Filled out from reference TRBV13 and TRBJ2-7, the complete variable domain reads AAGVIQSPRHLIKEKRETATLKCYPIPRHDTVYWYQQGPGQDPQFLISFYEKMQSDKGSIPDRFSAQQFSDYHSELNMSSLELGDSALYFCASGSSSGGPYEQYFGPGTRLTVT.

The chain is built from TRBV11-2 and TRBJ2-5; 8 nucleotides match TRBD1. The CDR3 runs to 14 residues. V shed 1 base, J shed 3 bases, and the junction held 1 base outside the gene matches. Germline CDR1 and CDR2: SGHAT and FQNNGV. CDR3 loop: CASSLADREETQYF. Here the CDR3 DNA reads TGTGCCAGCAGCTTAGCGGACAGGGAAGAGACCCAGTACTTC.

The chain uses TRBV6-5 and TRBJ1-1; 12 bases agree with TRBD1. This CDR3 region has 14 residues. Germline-derived CDR1 and CDR2 are MNHEY and SVGAGI. After removal of 4 bases from V and 6 bases from J, the junction contained 3 bases not matched to a gene. Here the CDR3 reads CASSWGQGAAEAFF. In nucleotides, the CDR3 is TGTGCCAGCAGTTGGGGACAGGGGGCCGCTGAAGCTTTCTTT.

The gene calls are TRBV5-1 and TRBJ2-5, with 10 bases aligning to TRBD1. The CDR3 consists of 15 residues. The V gene's germline CDR1 is SGHRS and CDR2 YFSETQ. Losses at the gene ends were 4 bases for V and 4 bases for J; bases not matched to a gene: 7. In DNA, the CDR3 is TGCGCCAGCAGCAACCCGGGACAGGGGAGAGAGACCCAGTACTTC. Its translation is CASSNPGQGRETQYF.

The chain couples TRBV6-5 to TRBJ2-1; D perhaps matches TRBD1 (5 bases). The CDR3 length is 15 residues. Germline V gives CDR1 MNHEY, CDR2 SVGAGI. The V end was cut by 4 bases, the J end by 0 bases, with 10 bases between. The CDR3 spells CASSSLGLSYNEQFF. In DNA, the CDR3 is TGTGCCAGCAGTTCCTTGGGGCTCTCCTACAATGAGCAGTTCTTC.

CDR3 sequence reads: CASSSGLAGGLSTDTQYF. CDR3 nucleotides: TGTGCCAGCAGCTCGGGACTAGCGGGAGGGTTGAGCACAGATACGCAGTATTTT. This chain connects TRBV11-2 to TRBJ2-3; 16 bases are shared with TRBD2. Germline values: CDR1 SGHAT, CDR2 FQNNGV. This CDR3 comprises 18 residues. Losses at the gene ends were 4 bases for V and 0 bases for J; bases not matched to a gene: 4.

The chain joins TRBV13 to TRBJ2-3, with 7 positions matching TRBD1. CDR3 length: 16 amino acids. The germline gives CDR1 PRHDT, CDR2 FYEKMQ (reference sequence). V was pared by 2 bases and J by 2 bases, with 7 bases of the junction left unmatched. This CDR3 reads CASSLRTGRFTDTQYF. CDR3 sequence (DNA): TGTGCCAGCAGCTTAAGGACAGGTAGATTCACAGATACGCAGTATTTT.

V usage is TRBV7-3 and J usage is TRBJ2-3; 8 nucleotides match TRBD1. The length of the CDR3 is 15 residues. Germline V gene sequence: CDR1 SGHTA, CDR2 FQGTGA. The J segment lost 5 bases and the V segment lost 3 bases, leaving 7 bases of the junction unmatched. The CDR3 DNA reads TGTGCCAGCAGCTTTACAGGGGGGAAGGAAGATACGCAGTATTTT. This translates into CASSFTGGKEDTQYF.

The chain combines TRBV11-3 with TRBJ2-4; weak D call: TRBD2 (6 bases). This CDR3 comprises 17 residues. Per germline, CDR1 SGHNT and CDR2 YENEEA. The ends were cut back, 5 bases at V and 6 bases at J, with 23 bases in the middle. The CDR3 reads CASSRETRAQGGNIQYF. Here the CDR3 DNA reads TGTGCCAGCAGCCGCGAGACGAGGGCGCAGGGAGGAAACATTCAGTACTTC.

The chain recombines TRBV9 with TRBJ2-1; 10 bases agree with TRBD1. Germline V CDR1 and CDR2: SGDLS, YYNGEE. The CDR3 runs 16 residues. The junction had 10 bases not matched to a gene; V was cut back by 3 bases and J by 7 bases. This CDR3 reads CASSAPGTGDGNEQFF. The DNA of the CDR3 is TGTGCCAGCAGCGCACCCGGGACAGGGGACGGTAATGAGCAGTTCTTC.

The chain recombines TRBV6-4 with TRBJ2-1, with 10 bases lining up with TRBD2. Germline CDR1 is MRHNA and CDR2 is SNTAGT. The CDR3 consists of 16 residues. The V and J ends lost 5 bases and 8 bases, in that order; junction bases with no gene match: 12. Written as DNA, the CDR3 is TGTGCCAGCAGTACCTCTAGCGGGAGTGGTATCTATGAGCAGTTCTTC. Translating gives CASSTSSGSGIYEQFF.